These T cell receptor beta chains were read from a single sample in a study of beta chain features in type 1 diabetes. TCRdb keeps only in-frame clones here, not all; method: immunoSEQ multiplex PCR. The repertoire holds about 160,000 clones, with just over 9% as singletons. Sequencing was done on a sample of central memory CD4+ T cells from blood. These receptors all come from a woman younger than 35 in good health. CDR3s include the opening cysteine and the closing phenylalanine or tryptophan. The D gene is left open where the match is weak. Clone size is stated in some rows and not others, as once, few, many or a class when expanded.

clone size | J gene | CDR3 length | D gene | V gene | CDR3 protein | CDR3 DNA
few | TRBJ2-3 | 15 | . | TRBV5-6 | CASSLEGVSTDTQYF | TGTGCCAGCAGCTTGGAGGGGGTGAGCACAGATACGCAGTATTTT
. | TRBJ2-5 | 14 | . | TRBV7-8 | CASSLGVGEETQYF | TGTGCCAGCAGCTTAGGAGTCGGGGAAGAGACCCAGTACTTC
few | TRBJ2-5 | 13 | . | TRBV30 | CAWSQQGGETQYF | TGTGCCTGGAGTCAACAGGGAGGGGAGACCCAGTACTTC
few | TRBJ2-5 | 15 | TRBD2 | TRBV29-1 | CSAEEGSGFQETQYF | TGCAGCGCCGAGGAGGGTAGCGGGTTCCAAGAGACCCAGTACTTC
few | TRBJ2-1 | 11 | . | TRBV20-1 | CSARVFDEQFF | TGCAGTGCCCGGGTATTCGATGAGCAGTTCTTC
. | TRBJ2-1 | 15 | TRBD2 | TRBV18 | CASSPGERGGNEQFF | TGTGCCAGCTCACCAGGCGAGCGGGGGGGCAATGAGCAGTTCTTC
few | TRBJ2-1 | 16 | TRBD2 | TRBV7-8 | CASSLGGGGLYNEQFF | TGTGCCAGCAGCTTAGGAGGCGGGGGGCTTTACAATGAGCAGTTCTTC
. | TRBJ2-5 | 15 | TRBD2 | TRBV7-7 | CASSLRLAGVETQYF | TGTGCTAGCAGCCTAAGACTAGCGGGAGTAGAGACCCAGTACTTC
. | TRBJ1-1 | 14 | . | TRBV15 | CATSRDLNLGEAFF | TGTGCCACCAGCAGAGATTTGAACCTAGGTGAAGCTTTCTTT
few | TRBJ2-1 | 16 | TRBD2 | TRBV7-6 | CASSQGRTSGRYEQFF | TGTGCCAGCAGCCAAGGGAGGACTAGCGGGAGATATGAGCAGTTCTTC
few | TRBJ2-5 | 15 | TRBD2 | TRBV9 | CASSALSGSQETQYF | TGTGCCAGCAGCGCCCTTAGCGGGAGCCAAGAGACCCAGTACTTC
. | TRBJ2-7 | 14 | . | TRBV30 | CAWSGAVLTYEQYF | TGTGCCTGGAGTGGGGCAGTTTTAACCTACGAGCAGTACTTC
. | TRBJ2-3 | 13 | . | TRBV29-1 | CSVTPGSTDTQYF | TGCAGCGTAACCCCCGGGAGTACAGATACGCAGTATTTT
. | TRBJ2-3 | 14 | . | TRBV9 | CASSVAVRTDTQYF | TGTGCCAGCAGCGTAGCGGTTCGCACAGATACGCAGTATTTT
. | TRBJ2-7 | 16 | . | TRBV5-6 | CASSFDAPGKSYEQYF | TGTGCCAGCAGCTTTGATGCCCCGGGAAAATCCTACGAGCAGTACTTC
few | TRBJ1-2 | 12 | . | TRBV5-1 | CASSLEPFQDTF | TGCGCCAGCAGCTTGGAGCCCTTTCAGGACACCTTC
many | TRBJ2-1 | 13 | . | TRBV28 | CASSLGRGNEQFF | TGTGCCAGCAGTTTGGGCCGCGGGAATGAGCAGTTCTTC
few | TRBJ2-7 | 14 | TRBD1 | TRBV7-9 | CASRSGTGPSEQYF | TGTGCCAGCAGGTCCGGGACAGGGCCCTCCGAGCAGTACTTC
. | TRBJ1-5 | 15 | TRBD1 | TRBV10-3 | CATLEQGKGNQPQHF | TGTGCCACCCTGGAACAGGGGAAGGGCAATCAGCCCCAGCATTTT
few | TRBJ1-5 | 15 | TRBD1 | TRBV30 | CAWSAQGASGQPQHF | TGTGCCTGGAGTGCACAGGGGGCGAGCGGTCAGCCCCAGCATTTT
. | TRBJ1-1 | 12 | . | TRBV13 | CASSLVAGEAFF | TGTGCCAGCAGCTTAGTGGCAGGGGAAGCTTTCTTT
. | TRBJ2-3 | 15 | . | TRBV7-3 | CASSLGRLSTDTQYF | TGTGCCAGCAGCTTAGGTCGACTCAGCACAGATACGCAGTATTTT
few | TRBJ2-7 | 14 | . | TRBV5-1 | CASARGQQVDEQYF | TGCGCCAGCGCCAGGGGCCAGCAGGTCGACGAGCAGTACTTC
few | TRBJ2-3 | 13 | TRBD2 | TRBV4-3 | CASSQDNRAGEYF | TGCGCCAGCAGCCAAGATAATAGGGCGGGGGAGTATTTT
. | TRBJ2-7 | 14 | TRBD2 | TRBV11-2 | CASLRLAGGYEQYF | TGTGCCAGCCTCAGACTAGCGGGGGGGTACGAGCAGTACTTC
. | TRBJ2-3 | 15 | TRBD2 | TRBV5-4 | CASSSSGTSTDTQYF | TGTGCCAGCAGCTCCAGCGGGACTAGCACAGATACGCAGTATTTT
. | TRBJ2-5 | 14 | TRBD2 | TRBV7-2 | CASSTHGGAETQYF | TGTGCCAGCAGCACACACGGGGGGGCCGAGACCCAGTACTTC
. | TRBJ2-3 | 12 | . | TRBV10-1 | CASSAGTDTQYF | TGCGCCAGCAGTGCAGGCACAGATACGCAGTATTTT
few | TRBJ1-6 | 14 | TRBD1 | TRBV7-6 | CASSRDRGQSPLHF | TGTGCCAGCAGCCGGGACAGGGGGCAATCACCCCTCCACTTT
few | TRBJ2-1 | 16 | TRBD1 | TRBV19 | CASTLTGQVNYNEQFF | TGTGCCAGTACCCTGACAGGACAGGTGAATTACAATGAGCAGTTCTTC
. | TRBJ1-2 | 11 | . | TRBV28 | CASSLEGGYTF | TGTGCCAGCAGTCTGGAGGGTGGCTACACCTTC
. | TRBJ2-6 | 17 | TRBD1 | TRBV19 | CASSTGQGAPGANVLTF | TGTGCCAGTAGTACAGGACAGGGGGCGCCTGGGGCCAACGTCCTGACTTTC
few | TRBJ2-1 | 16 | TRBD2 | TRBV5-1 | CASSEGGGLRGYEQFF | TGCGCCAGCAGCGAGGGCGGGGGACTCCGCGGCTATGAGCAGTTCTTC
. | TRBJ1-2 | 15 | TRBD1 | TRBV18 | CASSPTGQRNYGYTF | TGTGCCAGCTCACCAACGGGACAGAGGAACTATGGCTACACCTTC
. | TRBJ2-4 | 15 | . | TRBV4-3 | CASSQEGGARNIQYF | TGCGCCAGCAGCCAAGAGGGGGGGGCGAGAAACATTCAGTACTTC
. | TRBJ1-1 | 13 | . | TRBV5-6 | CATRGDMNTEAFF | TGTGCCACACGGGGGGATATGAACACTGAAGCTTTCTTT
. | TRBJ1-1 | 13 | TRBD1 | TRBV7-2 | CASGQGPNTEAFF | TGTGCCAGCGGACAGGGGCCGAACACTGAAGCTTTCTTT
. | TRBJ2-2 | 14 | . | TRBV30 | CAWSVPGITGELFF | TGTGCCTGGAGTGTACCGGGGATCACCGGGGAGCTGTTTTTT
few | TRBJ2-7 | 16 | . | TRBV5-1 | CASSLLTGGTGDEQYF | TGCGCCAGCAGCTTGCTGACTGGCGGGACGGGCGACGAGCAGTACTTC
few | TRBJ1-3 | 12 | . | TRBV29-1 | CSVIAGGNTIYF | TGCAGCGTAATCGCCGGGGGAAACACCATATATTTT
. | TRBJ1-1 | 14 | TRBD1 | TRBV30 | CAWRRTGVDTEAFF | TGTGCCTGGCGCCGAACAGGGGTGGACACTGAAGCTTTCTTT
. | TRBJ1-1 | 16 | TRBD1 | TRBV4-1 | CASSHGDSLKNTEAFF | TGCGCCAGCAGCCACGGGGACAGCCTCAAGAACACTGAAGCTTTCTTT
few | TRBJ2-7 | 13 | TRBD2 | TRBV30 | CAGSGRLTYEQYF | TGTGCCGGTAGCGGGAGGTTGACCTACGAGCAGTACTTC
few | TRBJ2-3 | 15 | . | TRBV7-2 | CASSLEGARTDTQYF | TGTGCCAGCAGCTTAGAAGGGGCCCGCACAGATACGCAGTATTTT
few | TRBJ2-5 | 11 | TRBD2 | TRBV20-1 | CSGGASETQYF | TGCAGCGGGGGGGCGAGCGAGACCCAGTACTTC
. | TRBJ2-7 | 13 | . | TRBV4-3 | CASSQKQGGEQYF | TGCGCCAGCAGCCAGAAACAGGGTGGCGAGCAGTACTTC
. | TRBJ1-2 | 13 | . | TRBV7-2 | CASSLSDSHGYTF | TGTGCCAGCAGCCTTTCTGACAGTCATGGCTACACCTTC
few | TRBJ2-3 | 14 | TRBD2 | TRBV7-2 | CASSSTTGGDTQYF | TGTGCCAGCAGCTCGACCACGGGAGGAGATACGCAGTATTTT
many | TRBJ2-5 | 16 | TRBD2 | TRBV11-2 | CASSPFGLAGTETQYF | TGTGCCAGCAGCCCCTTCGGACTAGCGGGAACGGAGACCCAGTACTTC